Each of the 22 T cell receptor beta chains below was sequenced from the same sample in a study of spatial heterogeneity in lung cancer. TCRdb reprocessed the 5' RACE reads with MiXCR, giving one entry per CDR3 protein. The table records around 48,000 distinct CDR3 sequences, roughly 5.7% of them present only once. Time point indicated: sample taken at primary tumor resection. This sample comprised PBMCs, obtained at surgery. These receptors all come from a male donor with early-stage non-small cell lung cancer.

This clonotype was detected many times. V usage is TRBV28 and J usage is TRBJ2-1, with D tentatively TRBD1 or TRBD2 (6 bases each). Germline V gene sequence: CDR1 MDHEN, CDR2 SYDVKM. The CDR3 spans 17 residues. V gave up 4 bases and J gave up 1 base, with 17 bases separating them. CDR3 amino acids: CASSSQEGGGSYNEQFF. The DNA for the CDR3 is TGTGCCAGCAGTTCCCAGGAGGGGGGAGGATCCTACAATGAGCAGTTCTTC.

This clonotype occurred many times. The chain joins TRBV28 to TRBJ2-2, with D possibly TRBD2 on 6 matching bases. This CDR3 comprises 14 residues. Deletions cut 7 bases from V and 1 base from J, with 10 bases between. CDR1 and CDR2 (germline): MDHEN, SYDVKM. The CDR3 protein is CASIGGGNTGELFF. The DNA for the CDR3 is TGTGCCAGCATCGGGGGAGGGAACACCGGGGAGCTGTTTTTT.

This clonotype was picked up many times. The chain combines TRBV7-8 with TRBJ2-7, with a tentative D call TRBD1 (5 bases). This CDR3 is 14 amino acids long. CDR1 SGHVS and CDR2 FQNEAQ come from the germline V gene. With 1 base removed from V and 3 bases from J, the gap between germline ends came to 10 bases. CDR3 nucleotides: TGTGCCAGCAGCTTAGGGACAAGGGTCTACGAGCAGTACTTC. Amino acids: CASSLGTRVYEQYF.

The chain is built from TRBV19 and TRBJ2-3; D assignment may be TRBD1 or TRBD2 (7 bases each). The CDR3 is made up of 16 amino acids. In germline, CDR1 is LNHDA, CDR2 SQIVND (reference sequence). Between the trimmed V and J ends, which lost 5 bases and 2 bases, there was a span of 17 bases. CDR3 bases: TGTGCCAGTAGTTCCCCAGGGGGGGCGAACACAGATACGCAGTATTTT. Protein sequence: CASSSPGGANTDTQYF.

The J gene is TRBJ1-1, the V gene TRBV7-8; no reliable D call. Between the trimmed V and J ends, which lost 4 bases and 0 bases, there was a span of 6 bases. This CDR3 spans 13 amino acids. The germline V gene encodes CDR1 SGHVS and CDR2 FQNEAQ. The CDR3 nucleotides are TGTGCCAGCAGCTCCTCATTGAACACTGAAGCTTTCTTT. It is translated as CASSSSLNTEAFF.

In its sample, this clonotype was seen many times. This chain uses TRBV20-1 with TRBJ2-7; 10 nucleotides line up with TRBD1. In germline, CDR1 is DFQATT, CDR2 SNEGSKA (reference sequence). J was trimmed by 2 bases and V by 1 base; bases with no gene match: 5. The CDR3 extends over 15 amino acids. The CDR3 reads CSARASDRGAYEQYF. DNA of the CDR3: TGCAGTGCTAGAGCCTCGGACAGGGGGGCCTACGAGCAGTACTTC.

This clonotype was detected ten times or more. The J gene is TRBJ2-6, the V gene TRBV20-1; a weak D match, TRBD1 (6 bases). The CDR3 sequence is 15 residues long. Germline-derived CDR1 and CDR2 are DFQATT and SNEGSKA (reference sequence). Between the trimmed V and J ends, which lost 2 bases and 2 bases, there was a span of 10 bases. This chain's CDR3 is CSARPQGTGANVLTF. Written as DNA, the CDR3 is TGCAGTGCTAGACCCCAGGGGACTGGGGCCAACGTCCTGACTTTC.

V usage is TRBV12-3 or TRBV12-4 and J usage is TRBJ1-4; D uncertain. V lost 2 bases and J 13 bases, leaving 11 bases between the germline ends. This CDR3 region has 12 residues. The CDR3 is CASSLLSRGLFF. DNA for the CDR3: TGTGCCAGCAGTTTACTGAGCCGCGGACTGTTTTTT.

The table lists this clonotype with many counts. V usage is TRBV11-2 and J usage is TRBJ2-1; D remains ambiguous. This CDR3 is 12 amino acids long. Trimming left V 1 base short and J 5 bases short, with 3 bases between. Germline CDR1 SGHAT, CDR2 FQNNGV. In DNA form, the CDR3 reads TGTGCCAGCAGCTTAGCCCACAATGAGCAGTTCTTC. It specifies CASSLAHNEQFF.

This clonotype was counted at least ten times. This chain uses TRBV5-1 with TRBJ2-5, with D unclear. This CDR3 spans 12 amino acids. Germline V lookup: CDR1 SGHRS, CDR2 YFSETQ. Trimming took off 0 bases at V and 5 bases at J, with 5 bases between the two ends. DNA for the CDR3: TGCGCCAGCAGCTTGGGATCGGAGACCCAGTACTTC. This sequence encodes CASSLGSETQYF.

This clonotype was detected many times. The gene calls are TRBV7-2 and TRBJ2-4; TRBD2 might be the D (6 bases). This CDR3 contains 14 residues. V was pared by 5 bases and J by 6 bases, with 14 bases between. Germline V CDR1 and CDR2: SGHTA, FQGNSA. The CDR3 DNA reads as TGTGCCAGCAGCAGCCCGCTAGCGTTAAACATTCAGTACTTC. This gives the protein CASSSPLALNIQYF.

This clonotype was picked up many times. The chain links TRBV25-1 to TRBJ2-5; 10 bases fit TRBD1. V gave up 5 bases and J gave up 4 bases; unmatched junction bases: 7. Germline CDR1 reads MGHDK; CDR2 reads SYGVNS. The CDR3 spans 15 residues. CDR3 coding DNA: TGTGCCAGCAGTCCTGCGACAGGGGGCGCAGAGACCCAGTACTTC. Residues: CASSPATGGAETQYF.

This clonotype was seen ten or more times. The chain employs TRBV12-3 or TRBV12-4 and TRBJ2-7, with TRBD1 as a possible D gene (5 bases). The V and J ends lost 1 base and 2 bases respectively, with 9 bases between them. The CDR3 extends over 14 amino acids. The CDR3 DNA reads TGTGCCAGCAGTTTAGACAGGATTACCTACGAGCAGTACTTC. Protein product: CASSLDRITYEQYF.

This clonotype was detected many times. The rearrangement uses TRBV9 and TRBJ2-3; the match to TRBD2 covers 13 bases. V gave up 6 bases and J gave up 4 bases; unmatched junction bases: 8. CDR3 length equals 16 residues. Germline V lookup: CDR1 SGDLS, CDR2 YYNGEE. The CDR3 spells CASKRGLAGVADTQYF. CDR3 in DNA: TGTGCCAGCAAGCGCGGACTAGCGGGAGTCGCAGATACGCAGTATTTT.

This clonotype has a count of ten or more. CDR3 sequence reads: CASSLDGSQPQHF. For the CDR3, the DNA is TGCGCCAGCAGCTTGGACGGGAGTCAGCCCCAGCATTTT. The V and J genes are TRBV5-1 and TRBJ1-5; unclear D gene. Deletions cut 0 bases from V and 6 bases from J, with 7 bases between. The V gene's germline CDR1 is SGHRS and CDR2 YFSETQ. This CDR3 is 13 amino acids long.

This clonotype was counted many times. The J gene is TRBJ2-2, the V gene TRBV6-5; the match to TRBD1 covers 9 bases. Germline CDR1 is MNHEY and CDR2 is SVGAGI. The J segment lost 3 bases and the V segment lost 6 bases, leaving 5 bases of the junction unmatched. There are 15 residues in the CDR3. The DNA for the CDR3 is TGTGCCAGCAGATGGGACAGGGATCACACCGGGGAGCTGTTTTTT. Translating gives CASRWDRDHTGELFF.

This clonotype has more than one count but fewer than ten. The genes are TRBV7-9 and TRBJ1-1; D is ambiguous. V gave up 5 bases and J gave up 2 bases, with 12 bases separating them. The length of the CDR3 is 14 residues. The V gene's germline CDR1 is SEHNR and CDR2 FQNEAQ (reference sequence). CDR3 nucleotide sequence: TGTGCCAGCAGCGTCCAGAGCCCAAACACTGAAGCTTTCTTT. Amino acids: CASSVQSPNTEAFF.

In this sample, this clonotype turned up many times. The chain uses TRBV12-3 or TRBV12-4 and TRBJ1-2, with 7 bases matching TRBD1. This CDR3 has 13 amino acids. With 6 bases clipped from V and 6 bases from J, the junction kept 7 bases outside the gene matches. The CDR3 DNA reads TGTGCCAGCAGCCATAGGGGGCTAGATGGCTACACCTTC. Amino acid sequence: CASSHRGLDGYTF.

In this sample, this clonotype turned up many times. The rearrangement uses TRBV20-1 and TRBJ2-3; no definite D call. Germline V lookup: CDR1 DFQATT, CDR2 SNEGSKA (reference sequence). The CDR3 consists of 13 residues. The V end lost 5 bases, the J end lost 4 bases, and 13 bases lay between the germline ends. The CDR3 region is CSAAARLPDTQYF. Written as DNA, the CDR3 is TGCAGTGCTGCAGCGCGCCTCCCAGATACGCAGTATTTT.

Many counts were recorded for this clonotype. V gene TRBV7-2 combines with J gene TRBJ1-2; a possible D gene is TRBD1 (5 bases). With 5 bases removed from V and 4 bases from J, the gap between germline ends came to 8 bases. Germline V lookup: CDR1 SGHTA, CDR2 FQGNSA. The CDR3 loop spans 12 amino acids. The CDR3 DNA reads as TGTGCCAGCAGCCAGACAGCCTATGGCTACACCTTC. Translation: CASSQTAYGYTF.

Ten or more counts support this clonotype. The DNA of the CDR3 is TGCGCCAGCAGCTTTGAACTAGCGGGAAAGTACAATGAGCAGTTCTTC. Translated, it gives CASSFELAGKYNEQFF. The V call is TRBV5-1, the J call TRBJ2-1, with 10 bases matching TRBD2. Germline CDR1 and CDR2: SGHRS and YFSETQ. V trimming: 2 bases; J trimming: 4 bases; junction bases outside the gene matches: 6. The CDR3 length is 16 residues.

This clonotype was seen a few times. A much larger clone lies a single base off, so this may be a read error. The V gene is TRBV29-1, the J gene TRBJ1-1; D gene uncertain. The germline V gene has CDR1 SQVTM and CDR2 ANQGSEA. The CDR3 runs 13 residues. The CDR3 DNA reads as TGCGGCGTTGTGGAGGCGCTGGCCACTGAAGCTTTCTTT. It translates to CGVVEALATEAFF.